Listed below are T cell receptor beta chains from one sample, sequenced in a study of blood T cell repertoires in COVID-19. The data were produced by immunoSEQ multiplex PCR, yet TCRdb's version contains in-frame clones alone and is incomplete. This table has some 140,000 clones, around 78% appearing once. Input material: peripheral blood. Every receptor here comes from a man older than 75 with acute or convalescent COVID-19. Each CDR3 is given with its conserved first and last residue. The D gene is left open where the match is weak. Clone size appears in some rows only: once, few, many, or a class for an expanded clone.

j_gene | d_gene | v_gene | abundance | CDR3aa | CDR3nt
TRBJ2-3 | TRBD1 | TRBV6-4 | . | CASSPDRGDTQYF | TGTGCCAGCAGCCCAGACAGGGGAGATACGCAGTATTTT
TRBJ1-1 | . | TRBV19 | . | CASSRRTAVTTEAFF | TGTGCCAGTAGCCGGAGGACGGCCGTGACCACTGAAGCTTTCTTT
TRBJ2-2 | . | TRBV18 | . | CASSPRTGVDTGELFF | TGTGCCAGCTCACCTCGGACCGGGGTGGACACCGGGGAGCTGTTTTTT
TRBJ2-1 | TRBD1 | TRBV5-1 | . | CASSLSGTGGIEQFF | TGCGCCAGCAGCCTCTCCGGGACAGGGGGTATTGAGCAGTTCTTC
TRBJ1-2 | . | TRBV5-1 | . | CASSPGFNYGYTF | TGCGCCAGCAGCCCGGGATTCAACTATGGCTACACCTTC
TRBJ1-2 | . | TRBV29-1 | . | CSVSPLSANYGYTF | TGCAGCGTTTCCCCACTGTCTGCTAACTATGGCTACACCTTC
TRBJ2-1 | TRBD2 | TRBV6-5 | . | CASSLAVGGNEQFF | TGTGCCAGCAGCCTAGCGGTGGGGGGGAATGAGCAGTTCTTC
TRBJ2-1 | TRBD1 | TRBV24-1 | . | CATSDFSQGAFKRYNEQFF | TGTGCCACCAGTGATTTTAGCCAGGGGGCGTTTAAAAGGTACAATGAGCAGTTCTTC
TRBJ2-7 | . | TRBV7-2 | . | CASSSADRAYGQYF | TGTGCCAGCAGCTCAGCTGACAGAGCGTACGGGCAGTACTTC
TRBJ1-1 | TRBD1 | TRBV5-6 | . | CASIPTGGNTEAFF | TGTGCCAGCATCCCGACAGGGGGAAACACTGAAGCTTTCTTT
TRBJ2-2 | TRBD1 | TRBV29-1 | . | CSVERQGGNTGELFF | TGCAGCGTTGAAAGACAGGGCGGGAACACCGGGGAGCTGTTTTTT
TRBJ2-1 | . | TRBV6-6 | few | CASRQRTVDEQFF | TGTGCCAGCAGGCAGCGTACGGTGGATGAGCAGTTCTTC
TRBJ1-5 | . | TRBV28 | . | CASRPQGERGNQPQHF | TGTGCCAGCAGGCCCCAGGGCGAGAGAGGCAATCAGCCCCAGCATTTT
TRBJ2-3 | . | TRBV5-1 | few | CASSIDGSTTDTQYF | TGCGCCAGCAGCATTGACGGGAGTACGACAGATACGCAGTATTTT
TRBJ2-3 | TRBD2 | TRBV19 | . | CASSRVTSGGEDTQYF | TGTGCCAGTAGTAGGGTGACTAGCGGGGGGGAAGATACGCAGTATTTT
TRBJ2-2 | . | TRBV9 | . | CASSVGGRSTGELFF | TGTGCCAGCAGCGTAGGGGGCAGGTCCACCGGGGAGCTGTTTTTT
TRBJ2-3 | TRBD2 | TRBV7-2 | few | CASSGRGSTDTQYF | TGTGCCAGCAGTGGGCGGGGGAGCACAGATACGCAGTATTTT
TRBJ2-3 | . | TRBV7-2 | . | CASSPQAARTDTQYF | TGTGCCAGCAGCCCTCAAGCGGCCAGGACAGATACGCAGTATTTT
TRBJ1-1 | TRBD1 | TRBV11-2 | . | CASSIGQGRIHLF | TGTGCCAGCAGCATCGGACAGGGTAGGATTCATCTCTTT
TRBJ2-7 | . | TRBV3-1/TRBV3-2 | . | CASSPTWGGQNEQYF | TGTGCCAGCAGCCCGACTTGGGGGGGGCAGAACGAGCAGTACTTC
TRBJ2-1 | . | TRBV7-9 | . | CASSLAQRITGAPYNEQFF | TGTGCCAGCAGCTTAGCGCAGAGGATTACAGGCGCGCCATACAATGAGCAGTTCTTC
TRBJ1-6 | . | TRBV11-3 | . | CASSLAENSPLHF | TGTGCCAGCAGCTTAGCTGAGAATTCACCCCTCCACTTT
TRBJ1-1 | . | TRBV11-2 | . | CASSLYQGSLNTEAFF | TGTGCCAGCAGCTTATATCAGGGATCGCTGAACACTGAAGCTTTCTTT
TRBJ2-7 | . | TRBV2 | . | CASRETPQGSAYEQYF | TGTGCCAGCAGGGAAACCCCACAGGGATCGGCCTACGAGCAGTACTTC
TRBJ1-4 | . | TRBV29-1 | . | CSVVGASEGEKLFF | TGCAGCGTTGTTGGGGCCTCCGAAGGTGAAAAACTGTTTTTT
TRBJ2-6 | . | TRBV4-3 | . | CASSQGGWDRANVLTF | TGCGCCAGCAGCCAAGGAGGGTGGGACAGGGCCAACGTCCTGACTTTC
TRBJ2-3 | TRBD1 | TRBV6-7 | . | CASSYGCEGQGNDTQYF | TGTGCCAGCAGTTACGGCTGTGAGGGACAGGGGAATGATACGCAGTATTTT
TRBJ2-1 | . | TRBV7-9 | . | CASSLQEEGEQFF | TGTGCCAGCAGCTTACAAGAGGAGGGTGAGCAGTTCTTC
TRBJ1-1 | . | TRBV19 | . | CASSTGLGNTEAFF | TGTGCCAGTAGTACAGGGTTAGGGAACACTGAAGCTTTCTTT
TRBJ1-1 | . | TRBV29-1 | . | CSVAPWGQLNTEAFF | TGCAGCGTGGCACCGTGGGGACAACTGAACACTGAAGCTTTCTTT
TRBJ1-2 | . | TRBV24-1 | . | CATSDFTGNDYTF | TGTGCCACCAGTGATTTTACAGGGAACGACTACACCTTC
TRBJ2-7 | . | TRBV27 | . | CASSLFSDKNEQYF | TGTGCCAGCAGTTTATTCTCCGACAAAAACGAGCAGTACTTC
TRBJ1-1 | TRBD1 | TRBV5-1 | . | CASRPGQGENTEAFF | TGCGCCAGCAGGCCGGGACAGGGGGAGAACACTGAAGCTTTCTTT
TRBJ2-3 | . | TRBV11-1 | . | CASSSGQRTDTQYF | TGTGCCAGCAGCTCGGGACAACGCACAGATACGCAGTATTTT
TRBJ1-1 | . | TRBV5-1 | once | CASSPGHNTEAFF | TGCGCCAGCAGCCCCGGACATAACACTGAAGCTTTCTTT
TRBJ2-1 | TRBD2 | TRBV9 | . | CASSVEGLASNEQFF | TGTGCCAGCAGCGTAGAAGGACTAGCGAGTAATGAGCAGTTCTTC
TRBJ1-2 | . | TRBV6-2/TRBV6-3 | once | CASSYDGLGYGYTF | TGTGCCAGCAGTTACGACGGTCTAGGCTATGGCTACACCTTC
TRBJ1-2 | . | TRBV27 | . | CASSSGISDYGYTF | TGTGCCAGCAGTTCAGGGATTTCAGACTATGGCTACACCTTC
TRBJ1-1 | . | TRBV7-8 | . | CASSLGGAARGAFF | TGTGCCAGCAGCTTAGGAGGGGCCGCCCGGGGGGCTTTCTTT
TRBJ2-1 | TRBD2 | TRBV15 | . | CATSRDLDPGLAYNEQFF | TGTGCCACCAGCAGAGATCTCGACCCGGGACTAGCGTACAATGAGCAGTTCTTC
TRBJ1-6 | TRBD1 | TRBV19 | . | CASRLDRGNSPLHF | TGTGCCAGTAGATTGGACAGGGGTAATTCACCCCTCCACTTT
TRBJ2-5 | . | TRBV7-9 | . | CASSFGGEETQYF | TGTGCCAGCAGCTTTGGAGGGGAAGAGACCCAGTACTTC
TRBJ1-1 | TRBD1 | TRBV18 | . | CASSPETGRNTEAFF | TGTGCCAGCTCACCAGAGACAGGGAGGAACACTGAAGCTTTCTTT
TRBJ2-5 | . | TRBV21-1 | once | CASSHGQGAWETQYF | TGTGCCAGCAGCCATGGACAGGGGGCTTGGGAGACCCAGTACTTC
TRBJ1-1 | TRBD1 | TRBV19 | . | CASRKTGGTEAFF | TGTGCCAGTAGGAAGACAGGGGGTACTGAAGCTTTCTTT
TRBJ1-6 | TRBD1 | TRBV9 | . | CASSAGTGQNNSPLHF | TGTGCCAGCAGCGCTGGGACAGGGCAAAATAATTCACCCCTCCACTTT
TRBJ2-1 | TRBD1 | TRBV4-2 | . | CASSQSGQGVEQFF | TGTGCCAGCAGCCAATCGGGACAGGGGGTTGAGCAGTTCTTC
TRBJ1-1 | TRBD1 | TRBV7-9 | . | CASSLGQGGMNTEAFF | TGTGCCAGCAGCCTCGGACAGGGTGGAATGAACACTGAAGCTTTCTTT
TRBJ1-2 | . | TRBV6-1 | . | CASRELRRGGLLNYGYTF | TGTGCCAGCAGGGAACTACGACGGGGGGGACTCCTCAACTATGGCTACACCTTC
TRBJ2-4 | TRBD1 | TRBV9 | . | CASSVGGQGYIQYF | TGTGCCAGCAGCGTAGGCGGACAGGGATACATTCAGTACTTC
TRBJ2-2 | TRBD1 | TRBV27 | . | CASSFIGQGNTGELFF | TGTGCCAGCAGTTTCATCGGACAGGGGAACACCGGGGAGCTGTTTTTT